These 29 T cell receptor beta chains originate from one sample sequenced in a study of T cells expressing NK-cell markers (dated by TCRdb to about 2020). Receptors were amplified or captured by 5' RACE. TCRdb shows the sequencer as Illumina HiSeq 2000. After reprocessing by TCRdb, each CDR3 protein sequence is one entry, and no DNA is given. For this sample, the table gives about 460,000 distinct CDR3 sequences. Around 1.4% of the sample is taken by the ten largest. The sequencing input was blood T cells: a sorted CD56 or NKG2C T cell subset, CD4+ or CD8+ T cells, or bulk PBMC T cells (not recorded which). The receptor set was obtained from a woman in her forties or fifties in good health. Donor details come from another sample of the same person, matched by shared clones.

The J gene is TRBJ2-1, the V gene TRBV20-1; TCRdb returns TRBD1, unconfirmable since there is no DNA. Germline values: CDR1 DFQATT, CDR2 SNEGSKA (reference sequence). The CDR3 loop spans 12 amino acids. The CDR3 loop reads CSATLFEDEQFF.

The CDR3 sequence: CSARARPERRYGYTF. V is TRBV20-1 and J is TRBJ1-2. This CDR3 comprises 15 residues. Germline CDR1 is DFQATT and CDR2 is SNEGSKA (reference sequence).

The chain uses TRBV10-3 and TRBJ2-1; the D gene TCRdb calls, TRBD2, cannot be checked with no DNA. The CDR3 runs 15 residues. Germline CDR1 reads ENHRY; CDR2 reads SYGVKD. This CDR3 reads CAIRFSGSGGNEQFF.

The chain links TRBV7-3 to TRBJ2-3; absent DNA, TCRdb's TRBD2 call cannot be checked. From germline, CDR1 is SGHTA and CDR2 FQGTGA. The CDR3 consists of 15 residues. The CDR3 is CASSLFSGATDTQYF.

The CDR3 reads CASSEEGARTEAFF. This rearrangement joins TRBV2 to TRBJ1-1; TCRdb reports TRBD1, a call that lacks DNA to check it against. CDR3 length: 14 residues. Germline V CDR1 and CDR2: SNHLY, FYNNEI. The variable domain in full, with the rest retrieved from reference TRBV2 and TRBJ1-1, is EPEVTQTPSHQVTQMGQEVILRCVPISNHLYFYWYRQILGQKVEFLVSFYNNEISEKSEIFDDQFSVERPDGSNFTLKIRSTKLEDSAMYFCASSEEGARTEAFFGQGTRLTVV.

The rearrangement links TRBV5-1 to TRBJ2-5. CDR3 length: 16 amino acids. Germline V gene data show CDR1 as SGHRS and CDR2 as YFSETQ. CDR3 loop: CASSSGLIGSQETQYF. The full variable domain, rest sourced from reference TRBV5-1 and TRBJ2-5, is KAGVTQTPRYLIKTRGQQVTLSCSPISGHRSVSWYQQTPGQGLQFLFEYFSETQRNKGNFPGRFSGRQFSNSRSEMNVSTLELGDSALYLCASSSGLIGSQETQYFGPGTRLLVL.

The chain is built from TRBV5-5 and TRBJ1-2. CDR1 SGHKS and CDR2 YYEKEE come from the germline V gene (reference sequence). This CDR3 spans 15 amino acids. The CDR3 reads CASSLVEGANYGYTF.

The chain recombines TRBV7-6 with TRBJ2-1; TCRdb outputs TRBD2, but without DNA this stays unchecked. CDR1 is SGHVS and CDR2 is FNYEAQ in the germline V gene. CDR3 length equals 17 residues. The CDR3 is CASSLAKSGSGGNEQFF. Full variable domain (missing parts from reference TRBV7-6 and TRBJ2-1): GAGVSQSPRYKVTKRGQDVALRCDPISGHVSLYWYRQALGQGPEFLTYFNYEAQQDKSGLPNDRFSAERPEGSISTLTIQRTEQRDSAMYRCASSLAKSGSGGNEQFFGPGTRLTVL.

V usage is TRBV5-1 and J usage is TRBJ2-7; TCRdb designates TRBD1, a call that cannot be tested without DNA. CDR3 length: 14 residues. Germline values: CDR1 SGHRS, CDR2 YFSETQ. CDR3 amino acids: CASSLGQGAWEQYF.

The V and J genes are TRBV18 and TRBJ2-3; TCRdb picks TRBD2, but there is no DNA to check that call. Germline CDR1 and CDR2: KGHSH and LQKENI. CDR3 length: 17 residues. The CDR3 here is CASSPRPSGQGTDTQYF.

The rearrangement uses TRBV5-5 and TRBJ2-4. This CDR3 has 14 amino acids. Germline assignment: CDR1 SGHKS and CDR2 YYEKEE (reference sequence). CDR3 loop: CASSIGSFGNIQYF.

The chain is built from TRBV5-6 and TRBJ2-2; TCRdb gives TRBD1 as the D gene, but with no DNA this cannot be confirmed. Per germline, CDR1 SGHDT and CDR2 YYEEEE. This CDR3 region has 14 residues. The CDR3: CASTLTRNTGELFF.

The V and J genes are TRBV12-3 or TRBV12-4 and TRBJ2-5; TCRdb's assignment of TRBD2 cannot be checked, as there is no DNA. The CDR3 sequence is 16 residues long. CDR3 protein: CASREGLAGGQETQYF.

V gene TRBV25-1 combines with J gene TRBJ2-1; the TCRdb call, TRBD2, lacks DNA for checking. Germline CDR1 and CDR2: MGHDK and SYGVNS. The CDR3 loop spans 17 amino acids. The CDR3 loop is CASSEFGAGVVRNEQFF.

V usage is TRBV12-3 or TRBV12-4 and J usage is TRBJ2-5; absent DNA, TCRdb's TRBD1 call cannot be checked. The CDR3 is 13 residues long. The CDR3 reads CASSLQVVETQYF.

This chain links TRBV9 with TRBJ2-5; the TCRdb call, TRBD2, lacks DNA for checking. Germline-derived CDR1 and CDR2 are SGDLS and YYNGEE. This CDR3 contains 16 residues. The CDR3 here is CASSVAGGRGQETQYF. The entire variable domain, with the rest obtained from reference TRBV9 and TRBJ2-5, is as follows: DSGVTQTPKHLITATGQRVTLRCSPRSGDLSVYWYQQSLDQGLQFLIQYYNGEERAKGNILERFSAQQFPDLHSELNLSSLELGDSALYFCASSVAGGRGQETQYFGPGTRLLVL.

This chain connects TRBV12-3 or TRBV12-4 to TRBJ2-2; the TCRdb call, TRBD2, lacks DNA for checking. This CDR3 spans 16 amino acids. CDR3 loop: CASSFAGTISTGELFF.

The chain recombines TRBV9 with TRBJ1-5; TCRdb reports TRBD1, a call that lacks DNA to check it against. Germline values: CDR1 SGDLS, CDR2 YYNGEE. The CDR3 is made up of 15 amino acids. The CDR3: CASSVGQEAAQPQHF.

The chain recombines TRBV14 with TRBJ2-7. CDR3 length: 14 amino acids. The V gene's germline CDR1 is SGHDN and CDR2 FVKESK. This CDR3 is CASSQISSAYEQYF.

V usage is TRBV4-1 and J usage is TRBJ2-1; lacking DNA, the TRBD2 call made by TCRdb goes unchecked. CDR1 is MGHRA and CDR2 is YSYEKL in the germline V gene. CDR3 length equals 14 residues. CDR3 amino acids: CASSQMGLNNEQFF.

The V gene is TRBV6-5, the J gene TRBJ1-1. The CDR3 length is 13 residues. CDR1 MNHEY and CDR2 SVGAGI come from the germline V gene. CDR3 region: CASSYETTTEAFF.

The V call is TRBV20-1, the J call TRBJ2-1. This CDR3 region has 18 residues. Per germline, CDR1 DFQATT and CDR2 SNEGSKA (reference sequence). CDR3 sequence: CSARVIQNGPTSYNEQFF.

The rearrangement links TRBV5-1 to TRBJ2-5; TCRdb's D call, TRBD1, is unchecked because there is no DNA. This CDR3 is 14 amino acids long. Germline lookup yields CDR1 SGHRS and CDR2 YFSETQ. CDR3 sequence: CASRPRTVQETQYF. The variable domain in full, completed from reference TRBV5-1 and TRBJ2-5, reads KAGVTQTPRYLIKTRGQQVTLSCSPISGHRSVSWYQQTPGQGLQFLFEYFSETQRNKGNFPGRFSGRQFSNSRSEMNVSTLELGDSALYLCASRPRTVQETQYFGPGTRLLVL.

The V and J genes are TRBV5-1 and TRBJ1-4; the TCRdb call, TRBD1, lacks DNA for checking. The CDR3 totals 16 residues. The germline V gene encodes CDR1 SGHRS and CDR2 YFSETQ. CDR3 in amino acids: CASSPSPQGTNEKLFF.

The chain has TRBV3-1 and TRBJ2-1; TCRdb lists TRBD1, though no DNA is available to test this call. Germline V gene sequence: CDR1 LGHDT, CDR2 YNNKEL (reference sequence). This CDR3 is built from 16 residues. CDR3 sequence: CASSQRGTGVYNEQFF.

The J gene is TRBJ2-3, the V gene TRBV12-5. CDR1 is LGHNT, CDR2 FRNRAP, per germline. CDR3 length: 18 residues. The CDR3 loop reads CASGSATKNASSTDTQYF.

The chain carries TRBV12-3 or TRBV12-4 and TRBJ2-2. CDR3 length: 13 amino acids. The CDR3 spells CASSRDHTGELFF.

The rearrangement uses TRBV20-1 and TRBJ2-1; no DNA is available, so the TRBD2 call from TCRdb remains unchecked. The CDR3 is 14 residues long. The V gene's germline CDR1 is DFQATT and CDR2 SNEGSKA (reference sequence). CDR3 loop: CSAPRPGTRNEQFF.

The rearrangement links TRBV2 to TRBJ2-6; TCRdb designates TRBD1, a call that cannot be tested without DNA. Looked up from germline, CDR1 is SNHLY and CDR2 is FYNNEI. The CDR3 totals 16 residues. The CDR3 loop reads CASSAGGSTGANVLTF.